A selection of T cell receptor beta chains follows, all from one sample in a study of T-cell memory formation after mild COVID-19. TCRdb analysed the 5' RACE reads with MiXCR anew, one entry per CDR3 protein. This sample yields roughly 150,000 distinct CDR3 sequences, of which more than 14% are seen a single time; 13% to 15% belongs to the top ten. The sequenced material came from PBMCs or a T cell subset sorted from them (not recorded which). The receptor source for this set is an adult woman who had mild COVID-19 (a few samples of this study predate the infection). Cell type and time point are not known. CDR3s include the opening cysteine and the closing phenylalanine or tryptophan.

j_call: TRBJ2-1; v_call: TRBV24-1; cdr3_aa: CATSVVGNEQFF
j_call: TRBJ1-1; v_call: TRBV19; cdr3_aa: CASSVPDRNTEAFF
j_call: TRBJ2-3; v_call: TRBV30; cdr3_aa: CAWTGGADTQYF
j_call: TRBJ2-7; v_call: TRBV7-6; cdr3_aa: CASSLTIERASEQYF
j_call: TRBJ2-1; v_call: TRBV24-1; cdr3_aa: CATSVSGLYNEQFF
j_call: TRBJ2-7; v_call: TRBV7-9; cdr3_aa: CASSKGQPTGEQYF
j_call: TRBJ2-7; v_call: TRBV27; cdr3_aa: CASSTLSPYEQYF
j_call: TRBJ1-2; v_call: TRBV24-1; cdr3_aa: CATSDTMLGGYTF
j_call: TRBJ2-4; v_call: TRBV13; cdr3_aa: CASRYTQDGGKNIQYF
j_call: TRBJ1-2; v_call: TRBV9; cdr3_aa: CASSASGTGLSYTF
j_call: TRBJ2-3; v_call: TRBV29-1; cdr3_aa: CSVSTVLAGSDTQYF
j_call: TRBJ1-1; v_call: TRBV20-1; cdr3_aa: CSARDRGKNTEAFF
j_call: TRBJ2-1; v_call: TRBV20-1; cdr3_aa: CSAIDRAGEQFF
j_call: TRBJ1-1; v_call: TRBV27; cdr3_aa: CASQGWVNTEAFF
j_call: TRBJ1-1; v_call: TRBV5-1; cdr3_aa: CASSSRGGNTEAFF
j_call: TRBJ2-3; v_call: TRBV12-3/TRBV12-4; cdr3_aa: CASSTISGGNPDTQYF
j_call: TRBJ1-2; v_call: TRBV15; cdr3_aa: CATSRDRTGILYGYTF
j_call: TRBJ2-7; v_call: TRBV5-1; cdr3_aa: CASSLGAGGPYEQYF
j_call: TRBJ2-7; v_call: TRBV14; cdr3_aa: CASSRGQAALYEQYF
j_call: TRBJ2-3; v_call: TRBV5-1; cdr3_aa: CASSPTGGVSTDTQYF
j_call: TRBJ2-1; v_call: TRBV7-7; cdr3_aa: CASSLGGTNEQFF
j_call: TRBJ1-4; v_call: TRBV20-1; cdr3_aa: CSARDWGSTNEKLFF
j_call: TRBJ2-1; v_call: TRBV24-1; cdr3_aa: CATSDHHRSGRARNEQFF
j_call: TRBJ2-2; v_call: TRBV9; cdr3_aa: CASSVESAPTGELFF
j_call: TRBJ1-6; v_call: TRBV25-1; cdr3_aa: CASSESAMNSPLHF
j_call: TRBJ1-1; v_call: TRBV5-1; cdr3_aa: CASSPNPGVMNTEAFF
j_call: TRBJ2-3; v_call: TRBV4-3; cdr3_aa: CASSSAPAAGQRTDTQYF
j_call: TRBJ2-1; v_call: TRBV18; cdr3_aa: CASSLFDSALSFF
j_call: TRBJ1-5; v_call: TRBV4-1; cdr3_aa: CASNQPQHF
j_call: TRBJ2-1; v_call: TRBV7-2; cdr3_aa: CASSLDGLAVNEQFF
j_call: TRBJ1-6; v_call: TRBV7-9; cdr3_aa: CASSNWAGSSYNSPLHF
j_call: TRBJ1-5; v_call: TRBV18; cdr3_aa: CASSFAPGSNQPQHF
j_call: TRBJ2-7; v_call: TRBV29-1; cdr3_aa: CSVRGQETDYEQYF
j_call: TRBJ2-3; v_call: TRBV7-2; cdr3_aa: CASSSPAGGVTDTQYF
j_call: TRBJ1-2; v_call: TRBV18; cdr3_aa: CASSLERDYGYTF
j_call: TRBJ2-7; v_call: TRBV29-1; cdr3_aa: CSVWDRSSYEQYF
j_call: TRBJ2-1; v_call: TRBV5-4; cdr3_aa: CASSLEGTGLGEQFF
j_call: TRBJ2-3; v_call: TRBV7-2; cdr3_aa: CASSLVSGEITDTQYF
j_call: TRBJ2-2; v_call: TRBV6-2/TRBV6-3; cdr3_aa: CASSYGGNTGELFF
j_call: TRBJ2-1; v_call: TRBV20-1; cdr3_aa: CSALDPGQGSYNEQFF
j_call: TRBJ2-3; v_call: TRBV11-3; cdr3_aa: CASSFQGGTDTQYF
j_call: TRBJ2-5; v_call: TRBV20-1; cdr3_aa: CSARMYAEWVVKTQYF
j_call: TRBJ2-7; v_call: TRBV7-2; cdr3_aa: CASSPPMRGYEQYF
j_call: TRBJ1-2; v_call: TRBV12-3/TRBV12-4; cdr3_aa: CASSDGGVGYTF
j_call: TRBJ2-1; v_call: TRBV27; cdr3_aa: CASRATSGPNNEQFF
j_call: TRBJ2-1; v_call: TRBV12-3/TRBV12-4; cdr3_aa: CASSFRPQGPFF